This passage covers 19 T cell receptor beta chains from one sample sequenced in a study of identical twins (dated by TCRdb to the mid-2010s). Library method: 5' RACE. Sequencing was carried out with an Illumina HiSeq 2000. In TCRdb, the public reads were trimmed at Q25 with fastp and aligned with MiXCR, with productive beta chains retained. CDR3 protein sequences are deduplicated, and each keeps its most common genes and DNA. For this sample there are 400,000 to 500,000 distinct CDR3 sequences; around a sixth appear just once. The ten largest clones capture less than 15% of the sample. The sequenced material came from naive T cells sorted from blood. The cell subset or site label here, explained by the study, means: cells isolated with a human naive T-cell isolation kit. The receptors stem from a man aged 50 to 59 in good health.

This clonotype was seen a handful of times. The J gene is TRBJ2-1, the V gene TRBV19; 8 bases fit TRBD2. From germline, CDR1 is LNHDA and CDR2 SQIVND (reference sequence). There are 19 residues in the CDR3. J was trimmed by 8 bases and V by 4 bases; bases with no gene match: 22. CDR3: CASSTGTTFLSGRADEQFF. DNA of the CDR3: TGTGCCAGTAGTACCGGGACCACCTTCCTATCCGGGAGGGCCGATGAGCAGTTCTTC.

The table lists this clonotype with a few counts. The chain recombines TRBV4-1 with TRBJ1-2; the D is unclear. V was trimmed by 0 bases and J by 4 bases, leaving 6 bases between them. Germline CDR1 and CDR2: MGHRA and YSYEKL. The CDR3 is 13 amino acids. CDR3 bases: TGCGCCAGCAGCCAAGAGGAATTCTATGGCTACACCTTC. Translated, it gives CASSQEEFYGYTF.

This clonotype was picked up a small number of times. The chain joins TRBV5-4 to TRBJ2-7; D might be TRBD1 (6 bases). This CDR3 is built from 14 residues. Germline-derived CDR1 and CDR2 are SGHNT and YYREEE (reference sequence). Trimming removed 3 bases from V and 3 bases from J, with 13 bases in between. The CDR3 is CASSWGLGDYEQYF. The CDR3 region has the DNA TGTGCCAGCAGCTGGGGGCTGGGAGACTACGAGCAGTACTTC. Full variable domain (missing parts from reference TRBV5-4 and TRBJ2-7): ETGVTQSPTHLIKTRGQQVTLRCSSQSGHNTVSWYQQALGQGPQFIFQYYREEENGRGNFPPRFSGLQFPNYSSELNVNALELDDSALYLCASSWGLGDYEQYFGPGTRLTVT.

A few counts support this clonotype. The chain is built from TRBV4-3 and TRBJ1-1; the D gene is possibly TRBD1 (5 bases). Trimming cost V 4 bases and J 5 bases, with 17 bases left between them. Germline V gene data show CDR1 as LGHNA and CDR2 as YSLEER. The CDR3 is 15 residues long. The CDR3 DNA reads as TGCGCCAGCAGCCGCAAGGGGAGGGGCGGAACTGAAGCTTTCTTT. It is translated as CASSRKGRGGTEAFF.

The chain combines TRBV20-1 with TRBJ2-2, with no clear D. Trimming removed 1 base from V and 4 bases from J, with 19 bases in between. Per the germline V gene, CDR1 is DFQATT and CDR2 is SNEGSKA (reference sequence). This CDR3 is built from 17 residues. DNA of the CDR3: TGCAGTGCTAGAGTAGAGTATAAGATCCCAACCACCGGGGAGCTGTTTTTT. Translated: CSARVEYKIPTTGELFF.

CDR3: CASRQGAKTQYF. The CDR3 DNA reads as TGTGCCAGCCGACAGGGTGCGAAGACCCAGTACTTC. The chain is built from TRBV7-8 and TRBJ2-5; 7 bases are shared with TRBD1. V lost 8 bases and J lost 6; bases outside the gene matches: 6. CDR1 SGHVS and CDR2 FQNEAQ come from the germline V gene. This CDR3 is built from 12 residues.

The chain couples TRBV28 to TRBJ2-7, with TRBD2 matching 12 bases. With V trimmed by 7 bases and J by 2 bases, 3 bases remained unmatched. Germline loops: CDR1 MDHEN, CDR2 SYDVKM. This CDR3 is 14 amino acids long. DNA of the CDR3: TGTGCCAGCAAGCGACTAGCGGGGGCCTACGAGCAGTACTTC. Its translation is CASKRLAGAYEQYF.

This chain uses TRBV29-1 with TRBJ2-1; 11 bases are shared with TRBD2. Unmatched junction bases numbered 3, after V lost 3 bases and J lost 5 bases. The CDR3 length is 14 residues. CDR1 SQVTM and CDR2 ANQGSEA come from the germline V gene. Here the CDR3 DNA reads TGCAGCGTTGAGGGACTAGCGGAAAACAATGAGCAGTTCTTC. Its translation is CSVEGLAENNEQFF.

The chain couples TRBV6-2 or TRBV6-3 to TRBJ2-7, with 10 bases that match TRBD2. The CDR3 is 17 residues long. V gave up 0 bases and J gave up 0 bases; unmatched junction bases: 5. Looked up from germline, CDR1 is MNHEY and CDR2 is SVGEGT. CDR3 loop: CASSYSASGRPSYEQYF. CDR3 DNA sequence: TGTGCCAGCAGTTACTCGGCTAGCGGGAGACCCTCCTACGAGCAGTACTTC.

At least ten counts were recorded for this clonotype. In DNA, the CDR3 is TGCAGCGTAGGGAGACTAGCGGGAGAAGTCTACAATGAGCAGTTCTTC. Translating gives CSVGRLAGEVYNEQFF. This sequence joins TRBV29-1 and TRBJ2-1, with TRBD2 matching over 12 bases. CDR3 size: 16 residues. Looked up from germline, CDR1 is SQVTM and CDR2 is ANQGSEA. V was pared by 6 bases and J by 3 bases, with 9 bases of the junction left unmatched.

V and J are TRBV7-9 and TRBJ1-4; the match to TRBD1 covers 7 bases. CDR1 and CDR2 (germline): SEHNR, FQNEAQ (reference sequence). The CDR3 consists of 15 residues. Trimming took 5 bases from V and 8 from J; bases not matched to a gene: 11. For the CDR3, the DNA is TGTGCCAGCAGCCCCGACAGGGCTTGGGAAGAAAAACTGTTTTTT. This encodes CASSPDRAWEEKLFF. The full variable domain, in which reference TRBV7-9 and TRBJ1-4 provide the parts outside the CDR3, is DTGVSQNPRHKITKRGQNVTFRCDPISEHNRLYWYRQTLGQGPEFLTYFQNEAQLEKSRLLSDRFSAERPKGSFSTLEIQRTEQGDSAMYLCASSPDRAWEEKLFFGSGTQLSVL.

This clonotype was counted at least ten times. V and J are TRBV6-5 and TRBJ1-4; TRBD1 aligns across 9 bases. The CDR3 is 15 residues long. Germline CDR1 reads MNHEY; CDR2 reads SVGAGI. V shed 4 bases, J shed 7 bases, and the junction held 7 bases outside the gene matches. For the CDR3, the DNA is TGTGCCAGCAGTTTAACAGGGGGCAGCGGTGAAAAACTGTTTTTT. Translating gives CASSLTGGSGEKLFF.

The chain has TRBV6-2 or TRBV6-3 and TRBJ1-5; the D gene is possibly TRBD1 (6 bases). The CDR3 has 13 amino acids. Germline-derived CDR1 and CDR2 are MNHEY and SVGEGT. The CDR3, as DNA: TGTGCATCCGGGGGGCAGTACGGTCAGCCCCAGCATTTT. Its translation: CASGGQYGQPQHF.

In this sample, this clonotype turned up many times. The gene calls are TRBV29-1 and TRBJ2-7; TRBD1 agrees at 7 bases. Germline CDR1 and CDR2: SQVTM and ANQGSEA. The junction had 13 bases not matched to a gene; V was cut back by 6 bases and J by 2 bases. The CDR3 contains 15 residues. For the CDR3, the DNA is TGCAGCGTGCCCAAACCCCGGGACAGAGCCTACGAGCAGTACTTC. Protein: CSVPKPRDRAYEQYF.

This clonotype was found a few times. This chain uses TRBV7-9 with TRBJ2-1; 8 bases line up with TRBD2. Germline-derived CDR1 and CDR2 are SEHNR and FQNEAQ (reference sequence). This CDR3 is built from 14 residues. V lost 3 bases and J lost 7; bases outside the gene matches: 5. In nucleotides, the CDR3 is TGTGCCAGCAGCTTGGGACTAGTGCAGAATGAGCAGTTCTTC. This codes for CASSLGLVQNEQFF.

This clonotype turned up a few times. The chain combines TRBV20-1 with TRBJ1-5, with D unresolved. V lost 0 bases, J lost 0 bases, and 15 bases lay in between. From germline, CDR1 is DFQATT and CDR2 SNEGSKA (reference sequence). The CDR3 runs 17 residues. The CDR3 DNA follows: TGCAGTGCTAGAGAACATATGGCAGGAGCTAGCAATCAGCCCCAGCATTTT. It is translated as CSAREHMAGASNQPQHF.

This clonotype was counted ten times or more. The CDR3, as DNA: TGTGCCAGCAGCTTAGTCGCGTATGGCTACACCTTC. This codes for CASSLVAYGYTF. The gene calls are TRBV7-9 and TRBJ1-2; the D is unclear. V was shortened by 1 base and J by 5 bases, with 5 bases between the two germline ends. The CDR3 has 12 amino acids. The germline gives CDR1 SEHNR, CDR2 FQNEAQ (reference sequence). The variable domain in full, with the rest retrieved from reference TRBV7-9 and TRBJ1-2, is DTGVSQNPRHKITKRGQNVTFRCDPISEHNRLYWYRQTLGQGPEFLTYFQNEAQLEKSRLLSDRFSAERPKGSFSTLEIQRTEQGDSAMYLCASSLVAYGYTFGSGTRLTVV.

The table lists this clonotype with a count of one. This chain uses TRBV5-1 with TRBJ2-5; tentative D call: TRBD1 (5 bases). The germline gives CDR1 SGHRS, CDR2 YFSETQ. With 0 bases removed from V and 4 bases from J, the gap between germline ends came to 10 bases. The CDR3 is 14 residues long. CDR3 amino acids: CASSLARQGETQYF. Here the CDR3 DNA reads TGCGCCAGCAGCTTGGCCCGGCAGGGAGAGACCCAGTACTTC.

This clonotype has at least ten counts. The chain has TRBV7-2 and TRBJ2-7, with 11 bases lining up with TRBD2. The CDR3 loop spans 14 amino acids. The trim removed 4 bases at V and 4 bases at J, leaving 3 bases unmatched. Germline V gene lookup returns CDR1 SGHTA and CDR2 FQGNSA. The CDR3 region is CASSSRTSGYEQYF. The CDR3 nucleotides are TGTGCCAGCAGCTCCAGGACTAGCGGGTACGAGCAGTACTTC.